What follows is one TCR beta chain and its context. Its target is not known. Vbeta (60) and Jbeta (13) primers were used in the PCR. TCRdb's copy holds only in-frame clones and misses some; the assay was immunoSEQ multiplex PCR. Here the sample spans tens of thousands of clones, approximately 80% being singletons. The germline CDR1 and CDR2 sequences are SGHRS and YFSETQ. V was trimmed by 3 bases and J by 0 bases, leaving 10 bases between them. The CDR3 length is 15 residues. The data derive from a study of cytomegalovirus exposure and HLA in healthy donors. In the study overall: An earlier analysis found 120 million or so unique TCR beta sequences from about 190 million T cells. Around 77% of several hundred genotyped donors fell in the Caucasian-associated ancestry cluster. Overall study results and limits: The study flagged fewer than 200 TCR beta chains as cytomegalovirus-associated.

This sequence was found in a man aged 25 to 40 in good health and CMV-seronegative. The chain employs TRBV5-1 and TRBJ2-1, with D maybe TRBD2 (5 bases). Sequencing was carried out using PBMCs. The CDR3 reads CASSWTESSYNEQFF. As DNA, the CDR3 is TGCGCCAGCAGCTGGACTGAAAGCTCCTACAATGAGCAGTTCTTC.